This TCR beta chain was obtained from a study of CD8 T cells in Susac syndrome. The CDR3 length is 12 residues. Germline V gene data show CDR1 as SQVTM and CDR2 as ANQGSEA. Deletions cut 4 bases from V and 2 bases from J, with 9 bases between. Roughly 0.5 to 1 ug RNA was reverse transcribed with random hexamers. Multiplex immunoSEQ PCR targeted 54 Vbeta and 13 Jbeta TCR beta segments. TCRdb passed the immunoSEQ multiplex PCR reads through MiXCR, listing each CDR3 protein once. The repertoire holds a few hundred thousand distinct CDR3 sequences, with under 95% as singletons. Isolation of CD8+ and CD4+ T cells was performed negatively, whereas enrichment of TEMRA cells was done by FACS.

The sequence was obtained from a human donor with multiple sclerosis. The V call is TRBV29-1, the J call TRBJ2-7; D perhaps matches TRBD1 (5 bases). Sequenced sample: CD4+ T cells from PBMCs. The chain's CDR3 is CSVVDSAYEQYF. The CDR3 DNA sequence: TGCAGCGTTGTCGACAGCGCCTACGAGCAGTACTTC.